This TCR beta chain is drawn from a study of blood T cell repertoires in COVID-19. Study as a whole: In each case, the material was cDNA or gDNA derived from T cells, B-cell-depleted T cells, or PBMCs.

V shed 7 bases and J 0 bases; nucleotides not matched to a gene: 8. Germline-derived CDR1 and CDR2 are MDHEN and SYDVKM. There are 16 residues in the CDR3. Here immunoSEQ multiplex PCR was the method, and the copy in TCRdb shows in-frame clones only, minus some. The data show fewer than 300,000 clones, 90% seen once. The chain links TRBV28 to TRBJ2-5; 10 positions agree with TRBD1. Sequenced material: PBMCs or T cells enriched from blood (not recorded which). The receptor was isolated from a woman aged 25 to 39 who had recovered from COVID-19. The CDR3 DNA reads TGTGCCAGCAACGGTAGAGGGACAGGGGACCAAGAGACCCAGTACTTC. This gives the protein CASNGRGTGDQETQYF.